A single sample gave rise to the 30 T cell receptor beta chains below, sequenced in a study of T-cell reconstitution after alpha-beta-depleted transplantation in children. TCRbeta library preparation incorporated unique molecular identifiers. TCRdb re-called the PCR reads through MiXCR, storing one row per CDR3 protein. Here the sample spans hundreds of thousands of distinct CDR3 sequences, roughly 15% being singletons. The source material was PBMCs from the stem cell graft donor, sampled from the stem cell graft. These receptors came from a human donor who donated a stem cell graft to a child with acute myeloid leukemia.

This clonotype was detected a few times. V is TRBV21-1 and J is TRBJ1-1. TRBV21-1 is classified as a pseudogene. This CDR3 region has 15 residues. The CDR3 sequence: CASPARSAANTEAFF. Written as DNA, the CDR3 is TGTGCCAGCCCCGCCCGGTCAGCGGCAAACACTGAAGCTTTCTTT.

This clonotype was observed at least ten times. CDR3 protein: CSARLRGSYNSPLHF. CDR3 sequence (DNA): TGCAGTGCTAGGTTGCGGGGTTCCTATAATTCACCCCTCCACTTT. V gene TRBV20-1 combines with J gene TRBJ1-6; the D is unclear. This CDR3 comprises 15 residues. Trimming left V 3 bases short and J 1 base short, with 10 bases between. Germline V gene sequence: CDR1 DFQATT, CDR2 SNEGSKA (reference sequence).

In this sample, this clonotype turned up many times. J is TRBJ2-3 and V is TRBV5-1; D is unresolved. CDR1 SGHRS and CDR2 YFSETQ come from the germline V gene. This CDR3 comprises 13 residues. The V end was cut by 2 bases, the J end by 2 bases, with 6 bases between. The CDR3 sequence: CASSFQITDTQYF. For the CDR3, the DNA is TGCGCCAGCAGCTTCCAGATCACAGATACGCAGTATTTT.

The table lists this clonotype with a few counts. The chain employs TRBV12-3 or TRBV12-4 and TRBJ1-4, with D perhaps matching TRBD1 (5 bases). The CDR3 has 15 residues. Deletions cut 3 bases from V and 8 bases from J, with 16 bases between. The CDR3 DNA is TGTGCCAGCAGTTTCCAGGGCTCCCGGGGGGAAAAACTGTTTTTT. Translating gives CASSFQGSRGEKLFF.

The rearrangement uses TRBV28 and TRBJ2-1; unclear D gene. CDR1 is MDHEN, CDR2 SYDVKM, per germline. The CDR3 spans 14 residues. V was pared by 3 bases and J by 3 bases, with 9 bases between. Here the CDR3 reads CASSFGANYNEQFF. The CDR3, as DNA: TGTGCCAGCAGTTTCGGCGCGAACTACAATGAGCAGTTCTTC.

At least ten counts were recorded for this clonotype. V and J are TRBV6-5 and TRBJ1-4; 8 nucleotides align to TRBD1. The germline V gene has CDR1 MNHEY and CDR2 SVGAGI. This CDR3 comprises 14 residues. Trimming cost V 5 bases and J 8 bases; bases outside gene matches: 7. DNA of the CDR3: TGTGCCAGCAGTCAGACAGGGGAGGGAGAAAAACTGTTTTTT. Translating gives CASSQTGEGEKLFF.

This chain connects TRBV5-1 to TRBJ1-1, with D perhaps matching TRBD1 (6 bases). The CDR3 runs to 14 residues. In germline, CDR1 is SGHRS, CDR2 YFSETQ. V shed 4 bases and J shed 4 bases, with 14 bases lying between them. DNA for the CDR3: TGCGCCAGCAGCAGTCGACAGGAACCCACTGAAGCTTTCTTT. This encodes CASSSRQEPTEAFF.

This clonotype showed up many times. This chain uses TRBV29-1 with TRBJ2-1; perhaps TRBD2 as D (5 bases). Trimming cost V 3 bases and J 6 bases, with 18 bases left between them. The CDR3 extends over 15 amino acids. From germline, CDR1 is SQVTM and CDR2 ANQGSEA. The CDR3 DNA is TGCAGCGTTGAGTCCGGGATCTCCCCCTCCAATGAGCAGTTCTTC. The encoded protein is CSVESGISPSNEQFF.

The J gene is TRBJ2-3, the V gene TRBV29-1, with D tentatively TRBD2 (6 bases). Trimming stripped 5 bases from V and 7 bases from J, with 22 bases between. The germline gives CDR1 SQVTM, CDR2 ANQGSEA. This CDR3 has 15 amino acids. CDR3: CSVPASGTAPNTQYF. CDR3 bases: TGCAGCGTTCCTGCATCCGGGACTGCCCCCAATACGCAGTATTTT.

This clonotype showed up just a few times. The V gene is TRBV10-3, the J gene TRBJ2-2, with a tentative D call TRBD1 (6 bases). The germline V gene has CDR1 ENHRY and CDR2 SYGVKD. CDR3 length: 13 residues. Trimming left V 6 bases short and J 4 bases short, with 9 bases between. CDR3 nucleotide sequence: TGTGCCATCAGAGGACAGATCACCGGGGAGCTGTTTTTT. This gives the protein CAIRGQITGELFF.

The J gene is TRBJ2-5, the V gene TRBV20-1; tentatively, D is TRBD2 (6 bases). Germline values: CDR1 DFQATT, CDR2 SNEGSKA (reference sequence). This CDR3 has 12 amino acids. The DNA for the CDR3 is TGCAGGCCCGACGGGGGACAAGAGACCCAGTACTTC. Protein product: CRPDGGQETQYF.

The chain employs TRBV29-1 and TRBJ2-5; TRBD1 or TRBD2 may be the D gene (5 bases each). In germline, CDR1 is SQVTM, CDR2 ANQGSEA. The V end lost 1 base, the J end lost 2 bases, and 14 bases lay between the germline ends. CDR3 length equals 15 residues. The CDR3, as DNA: TGCAGCGTTGAAGGGGGACCAGGCCTTCAAGAGACCCAGTACTTC. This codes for CSVEGGPGLQETQYF.

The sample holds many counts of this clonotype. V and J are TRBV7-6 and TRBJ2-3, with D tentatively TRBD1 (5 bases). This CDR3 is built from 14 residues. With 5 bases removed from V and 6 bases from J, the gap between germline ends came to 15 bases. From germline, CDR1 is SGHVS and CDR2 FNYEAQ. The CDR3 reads CASSPEQGMDTQYF. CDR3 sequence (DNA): TGTGCCAGCAGCCCAGAGCAGGGTATGGATACGCAGTATTTT.

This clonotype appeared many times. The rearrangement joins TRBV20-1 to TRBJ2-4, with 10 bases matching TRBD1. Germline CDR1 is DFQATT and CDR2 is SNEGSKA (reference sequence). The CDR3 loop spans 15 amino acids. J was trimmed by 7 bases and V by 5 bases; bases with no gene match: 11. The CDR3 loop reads CSAPTGTGEGNIQYF. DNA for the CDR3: TGCAGTGCTCCTACCGGGACAGGGGAGGGGAACATTCAGTACTTC.

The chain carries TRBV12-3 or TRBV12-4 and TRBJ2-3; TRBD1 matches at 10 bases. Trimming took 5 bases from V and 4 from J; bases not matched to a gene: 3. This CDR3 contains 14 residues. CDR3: CASSHGTGADTQYF. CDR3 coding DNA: TGTGCCAGCAGTCATGGGACAGGGGCAGATACGCAGTATTTT.

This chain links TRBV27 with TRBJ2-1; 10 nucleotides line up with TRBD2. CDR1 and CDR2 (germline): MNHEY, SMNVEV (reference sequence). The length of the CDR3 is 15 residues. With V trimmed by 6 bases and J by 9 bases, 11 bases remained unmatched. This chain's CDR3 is CASSSPSSGGGEQFF. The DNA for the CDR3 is TGTGCCAGCAGCTCCCCGTCTAGCGGGGGTGGTGAGCAGTTCTTC.

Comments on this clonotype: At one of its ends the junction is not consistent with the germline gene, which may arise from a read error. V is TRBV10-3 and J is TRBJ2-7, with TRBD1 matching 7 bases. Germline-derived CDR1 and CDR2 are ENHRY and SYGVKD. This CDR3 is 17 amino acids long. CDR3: CASSASISGGASYEQYF. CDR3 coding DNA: TGTGCCAGCAGTGCGTCGATTTCAGGGGGAGCCTCCTACGAGCAGTACTTC.

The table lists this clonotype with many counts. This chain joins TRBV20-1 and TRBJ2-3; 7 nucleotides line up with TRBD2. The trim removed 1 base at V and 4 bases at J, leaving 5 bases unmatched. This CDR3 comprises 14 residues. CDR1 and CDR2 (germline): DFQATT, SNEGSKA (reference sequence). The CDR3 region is CSARGASGPDTQYF. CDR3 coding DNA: TGCAGTGCTAGAGGAGCTAGCGGCCCAGATACGCAGTATTTT.

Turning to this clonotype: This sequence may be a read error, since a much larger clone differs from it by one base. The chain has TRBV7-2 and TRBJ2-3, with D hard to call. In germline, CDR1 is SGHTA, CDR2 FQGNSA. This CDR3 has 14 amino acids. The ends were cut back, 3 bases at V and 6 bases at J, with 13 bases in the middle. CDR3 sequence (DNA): TGTGCCAGCAGCTTCGATAAGAGATATGATACGCAGTATTTT. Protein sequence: CASSFDKRYDTQYF.

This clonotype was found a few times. CDR3 loop: CASSRPRGGGYTF. The CDR3 DNA reads TGTGCCAGCAGCCGCCCCAGGGGGGGAGGCTACACCTTC. The V and J genes are TRBV6-1 and TRBJ1-2; 7 nucleotides align to TRBD1. Per germline, CDR1 MNHNS and CDR2 SASEGT. V shed 6 bases, J shed 8 bases, and the junction held 9 bases outside the gene matches. CDR3 length: 13 amino acids.

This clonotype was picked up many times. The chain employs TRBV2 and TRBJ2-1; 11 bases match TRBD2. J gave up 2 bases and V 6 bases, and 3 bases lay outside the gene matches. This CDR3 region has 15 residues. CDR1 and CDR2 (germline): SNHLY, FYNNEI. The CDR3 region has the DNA TGTGCCAGCAGGGTAGCGGGGGGGCCCTACAATGAGCAGTTCTTC. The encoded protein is CASRVAGGPYNEQFF.

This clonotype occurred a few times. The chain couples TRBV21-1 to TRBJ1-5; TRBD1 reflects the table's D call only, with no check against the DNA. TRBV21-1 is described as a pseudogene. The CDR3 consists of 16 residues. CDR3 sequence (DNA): TGTGCCAGCAGCAACGAGAAACAGGGGGAAAATCAGCCCCAGCATTTT. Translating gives CASSNEKQGENQPQHF.

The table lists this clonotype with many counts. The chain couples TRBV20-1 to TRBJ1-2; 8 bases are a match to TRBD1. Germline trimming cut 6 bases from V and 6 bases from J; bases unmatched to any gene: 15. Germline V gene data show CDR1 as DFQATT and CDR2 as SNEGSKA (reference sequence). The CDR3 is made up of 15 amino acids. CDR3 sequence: CSARGFTGGRHGYTF. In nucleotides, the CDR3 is TGCAGTGCCCGAGGGTTTACAGGGGGAAGACATGGCTACACCTTC.

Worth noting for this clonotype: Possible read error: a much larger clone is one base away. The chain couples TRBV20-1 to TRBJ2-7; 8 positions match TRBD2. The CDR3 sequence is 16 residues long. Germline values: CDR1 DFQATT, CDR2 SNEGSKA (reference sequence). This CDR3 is CCASDVRTSLSYEQYF. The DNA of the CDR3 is TGCTGTGCTAGTGACGTTCGGACTAGCCTCTCCTACGAGCAGTACTTC.

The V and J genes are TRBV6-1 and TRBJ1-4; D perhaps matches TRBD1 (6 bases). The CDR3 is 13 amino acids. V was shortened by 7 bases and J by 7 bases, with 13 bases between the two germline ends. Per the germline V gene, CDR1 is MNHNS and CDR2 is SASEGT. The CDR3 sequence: CASTQRGVEKLFF. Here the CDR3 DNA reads TGTGCCAGCACCCAGAGGGGGGTTGAAAAACTGTTTTTT.

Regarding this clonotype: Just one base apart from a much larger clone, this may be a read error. The CDR3 DNA follows: TGCAGTGCTAGAAAACTAGCGGGGGCTAGCTCCCACGAGCAGTACGTC. Translated: CSARKLAGASSHEQYV. V gene TRBV20-1 combines with J gene TRBJ2-7, with 11 bases fitting TRBD2. The CDR3 has 16 amino acids. CDR1 is DFQATT, CDR2 SNEGSKA, per germline (reference sequence).

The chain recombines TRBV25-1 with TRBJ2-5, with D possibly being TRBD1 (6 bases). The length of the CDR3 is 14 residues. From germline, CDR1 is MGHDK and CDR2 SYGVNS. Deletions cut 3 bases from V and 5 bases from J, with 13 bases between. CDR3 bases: TGTGCCAGCAGTGAGAACAGGGATTTCGAGACCCAGTACTTC. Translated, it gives CASSENRDFETQYF.

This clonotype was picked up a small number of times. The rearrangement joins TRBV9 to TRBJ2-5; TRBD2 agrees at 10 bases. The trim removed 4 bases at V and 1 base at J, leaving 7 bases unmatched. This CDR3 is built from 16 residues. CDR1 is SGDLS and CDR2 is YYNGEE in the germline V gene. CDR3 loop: CASSSRTSGAQETQYF. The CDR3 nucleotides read TGTGCCAGCAGCTCACGGACTAGCGGAGCCCAAGAGACCCAGTACTTC.

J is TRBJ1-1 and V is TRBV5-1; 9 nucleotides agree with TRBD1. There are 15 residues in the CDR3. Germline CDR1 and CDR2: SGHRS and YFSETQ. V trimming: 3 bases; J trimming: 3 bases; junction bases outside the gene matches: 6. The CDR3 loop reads CASSYLQGADTEAFF. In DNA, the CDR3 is TGCGCCAGCAGCTACCTACAGGGGGCGGACACTGAAGCTTTCTTT.

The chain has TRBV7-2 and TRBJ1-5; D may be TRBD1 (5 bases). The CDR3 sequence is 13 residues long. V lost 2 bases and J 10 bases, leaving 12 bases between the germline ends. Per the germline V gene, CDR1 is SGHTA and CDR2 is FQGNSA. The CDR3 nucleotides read TGTGCCAGCAGCTTAACCCAGGGTAGCCCCCAGCATTTT. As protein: CASSLTQGSPQHF. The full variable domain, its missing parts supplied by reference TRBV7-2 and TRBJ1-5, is GAGVSQSPSNKVTEKGKDVELRCDPISGHTALYWYRQSLGQGLEFLIYFQGNSAPDKSGLPSDRFSAERTGGSVSTLTIQRTQQEDSAVYLCASSLTQGSPQHFGDGTRLSIL.